A selection of T cell receptor beta chains follows, all from one sample in a study of T-cell reconstitution after alpha-beta-depleted transplantation in children. TCRdb independently ran MiXCR on the PCR reads; one entry per CDR3 protein. Of around 440,000 distinct CDR3 sequences listed, about a sixth are singletons. The material sequenced was PBMCs, mostly from graft donor cells, taken 360 days after TCRalphabeta/CD19-depleted stem cell transplant. All receptors come from a boy in the first two years of life who had a stem cell transplant for Wiskott-Aldrich syndrome, so the T cells may come from the graft donor. The CDR3 runs from the conserved cysteine through the conserved F or W. D genes are given only for firm matches. Size is omitted from some rows. Given values are once, few, many or a class for expanded clones.

CDR3aa: CASSLAPKGGSPLHF
abundance: few
len: 15
j_gene: TRBJ1-6
v_gene: TRBV7-2
d_gene: NA

CDR3aa: CASSKRTPYEQYF
abundance: few
len: 13
j_gene: TRBJ2-7
v_gene: TRBV3-1
d_gene: NA

CDR3aa: CASSWGNQPQHF
abundance: few
len: 12
j_gene: TRBJ1-5
v_gene: TRBV28
d_gene: NA

CDR3aa: CASSYLAGGPGDEQFF
abundance: few
len: 16
j_gene: TRBJ2-1
v_gene: TRBV5-1
d_gene: TRBD2

CDR3aa: CASSAGSRGTQYF
abundance: NA
len: 13
j_gene: TRBJ2-5
v_gene: TRBV4-1
d_gene: NA

CDR3aa: CASSFPRGQGNAGELFF
abundance: few
len: 17
j_gene: TRBJ2-2
v_gene: TRBV5-4
d_gene: TRBD1

CDR3aa: CASSFSGSFETQYF
abundance: medium-sized
len: 14
j_gene: TRBJ2-5
v_gene: TRBV14
d_gene: NA

CDR3aa: CASSLWSGLGTDTQYF
abundance: many
len: 16
j_gene: TRBJ2-3
v_gene: TRBV28
d_gene: NA

CDR3aa: CASSQDGLGVNIQYF
abundance: few
len: 15
j_gene: TRBJ2-4
v_gene: TRBV4-3
d_gene: TRBD2

CDR3aa: CASSGERTSYNEQFF
abundance: NA
len: 15
j_gene: TRBJ2-1
v_gene: TRBV6-2/TRBV6-3
d_gene: NA

CDR3aa: CASSFPATGGEADTQYF
abundance: NA
len: 17
j_gene: TRBJ2-3
v_gene: TRBV7-9
d_gene: TRBD1

CDR3aa: CASSRFRGRTYEQYF
abundance: NA
len: 15
j_gene: TRBJ2-7
v_gene: TRBV12-3/TRBV12-4
d_gene: NA

CDR3aa: CASSPGTFSYEQYF
abundance: NA
len: 14
j_gene: TRBJ2-7
v_gene: TRBV7-2
d_gene: NA

CDR3aa: CASSKSGRAHNNYGYTF
abundance: many
len: 17
j_gene: TRBJ1-2
v_gene: TRBV21-1
d_gene: NA

CDR3aa: CATSREVASNEKLFF
abundance: few
len: 15
j_gene: TRBJ1-4
v_gene: TRBV15
d_gene: NA

CDR3aa: CASRPSGRIDTQYF
abundance: NA
len: 14
j_gene: TRBJ2-3
v_gene: TRBV6-1
d_gene: TRBD2

CDR3aa: CSASGGTASSYNSPLHF
abundance: NA
len: 17
j_gene: TRBJ1-6
v_gene: TRBV20-1
d_gene: NA

CDR3aa: CASSVTGRAPEAFF
abundance: few
len: 14
j_gene: TRBJ1-1
v_gene: TRBV25-1
d_gene: NA

CDR3aa: CASSDPGLAGGAYEQYF
abundance: few
len: 17
j_gene: TRBJ2-7
v_gene: TRBV6-1
d_gene: TRBD2

CDR3aa: CASRPGLRQPQHF
abundance: NA
len: 13
j_gene: TRBJ1-5
v_gene: TRBV6-5
d_gene: NA

CDR3aa: CASSLLASGSGRGTDTQYF
abundance: NA
len: 19
j_gene: TRBJ2-3
v_gene: TRBV27
d_gene: TRBD2

CDR3aa: CAITRDRGSDTQYF
abundance: few
len: 14
j_gene: TRBJ2-3
v_gene: TRBV10-3
d_gene: TRBD1

CDR3aa: CASSHTGRGDTEAFF
abundance: few
len: 15
j_gene: TRBJ1-1
v_gene: TRBV16
d_gene: NA

CDR3aa: CASSLARQGKNIQYF
abundance: NA
len: 15
j_gene: TRBJ2-4
v_gene: TRBV5-4
d_gene: TRBD1

CDR3aa: CASSELKGTSQYNEQFF
abundance: NA
len: 17
j_gene: TRBJ2-1
v_gene: TRBV25-1
d_gene: TRBD2

CDR3aa: CASSLAYPHYEQYF
abundance: NA
len: 14
j_gene: TRBJ2-7
v_gene: TRBV7-9
d_gene: NA

CDR3aa: CASSQVSRGGTLSYEQYF
abundance: few
len: 18
j_gene: TRBJ2-7
v_gene: TRBV4-1
d_gene: NA

CDR3aa: CASTRAGASYEQYF
abundance: NA
len: 14
j_gene: TRBJ2-7
v_gene: TRBV19
d_gene: TRBD2

CDR3aa: CSARGTGASYEQYF
abundance: NA
len: 14
j_gene: TRBJ2-7
v_gene: TRBV20-1
d_gene: TRBD1

CDR3aa: CSASRQSSYEQYF
abundance: NA
len: 13
j_gene: TRBJ2-7
v_gene: TRBV20-1
d_gene: NA

CDR3aa: CASSYSGSYHGELFF
abundance: NA
len: 15
j_gene: TRBJ2-2
v_gene: TRBV12-3/TRBV12-4
d_gene: TRBD2

CDR3aa: CASSPRQAEETQYF
abundance: few
len: 14
j_gene: TRBJ2-5
v_gene: TRBV18
d_gene: NA

CDR3aa: CASSFQADYGYTF
abundance: few
len: 13
j_gene: TRBJ1-2
v_gene: TRBV5-1
d_gene: NA

CDR3aa: CASSLTTPASTDTQYF
abundance: once
len: 16
j_gene: TRBJ2-3
v_gene: TRBV4-2
d_gene: NA

CDR3aa: CASTVRRLTGELFF
abundance: NA
len: 14
j_gene: TRBJ2-2
v_gene: TRBV12-3/TRBV12-4
d_gene: NA

CDR3aa: CASSLLREDLNEQFF
abundance: NA
len: 15
j_gene: TRBJ2-1
v_gene: TRBV28
d_gene: NA

CDR3aa: CASSFKGAGNSPLHF
abundance: NA
len: 15
j_gene: TRBJ1-6
v_gene: TRBV12-3/TRBV12-4
d_gene: TRBD1

CDR3aa: CASRQRQGNTEAFF
abundance: few
len: 14
j_gene: TRBJ1-1
v_gene: TRBV3-1
d_gene: TRBD1

CDR3aa: CASSLGHGAEGGTDTQYF
abundance: NA
len: 18
j_gene: TRBJ2-3
v_gene: TRBV11-1
d_gene: NA

CDR3aa: CASSVGNNSPLHF
abundance: few
len: 13
j_gene: TRBJ1-6
v_gene: TRBV2
d_gene: NA

CDR3aa: CASSPTLISYNEQFF
abundance: NA
len: 15
j_gene: TRBJ2-1
v_gene: TRBV27
d_gene: NA

CDR3aa: CASSQGLAGGFEYF
abundance: NA
len: 14
j_gene: TRBJ2-4
v_gene: TRBV12-3/TRBV12-4
d_gene: TRBD2

CDR3aa: CASSPLEGRNIQYF
abundance: NA
len: 14
j_gene: TRBJ2-4
v_gene: TRBV18
d_gene: NA

CDR3aa: CASSPNRRRPYEQYF
abundance: few
len: 15
j_gene: TRBJ2-7
v_gene: TRBV11-2
d_gene: NA

CDR3aa: CASYRRGRWDNEQFF
abundance: NA
len: 15
j_gene: TRBJ2-1
v_gene: TRBV27
d_gene: TRBD1

CDR3aa: CASSPIWDGRGEQFF
abundance: NA
len: 15
j_gene: TRBJ2-1
v_gene: TRBV7-2
d_gene: NA

CDR3aa: CASAKGFPAGELFF
abundance: NA
len: 14
j_gene: TRBJ2-2
v_gene: TRBV9
d_gene: NA

CDR3aa: CASSYGQGGGELFF
abundance: NA
len: 14
j_gene: TRBJ2-2
v_gene: TRBV5-1
d_gene: TRBD1

CDR3aa: CSARGASSYEQYF
abundance: NA
len: 13
j_gene: TRBJ2-7
v_gene: TRBV20-1
d_gene: NA

CDR3aa: CAISDQTGETQYF
abundance: few
len: 13
j_gene: TRBJ2-5
v_gene: TRBV10-3
d_gene: NA

CDR3aa: CASSFAGNTEAFF
abundance: many
len: 13
j_gene: TRBJ1-1
v_gene: TRBV5-1
d_gene: NA

CDR3aa: CASSLGGRGRTYEQYF
abundance: NA
len: 16
j_gene: TRBJ2-7
v_gene: TRBV5-1
d_gene: TRBD1